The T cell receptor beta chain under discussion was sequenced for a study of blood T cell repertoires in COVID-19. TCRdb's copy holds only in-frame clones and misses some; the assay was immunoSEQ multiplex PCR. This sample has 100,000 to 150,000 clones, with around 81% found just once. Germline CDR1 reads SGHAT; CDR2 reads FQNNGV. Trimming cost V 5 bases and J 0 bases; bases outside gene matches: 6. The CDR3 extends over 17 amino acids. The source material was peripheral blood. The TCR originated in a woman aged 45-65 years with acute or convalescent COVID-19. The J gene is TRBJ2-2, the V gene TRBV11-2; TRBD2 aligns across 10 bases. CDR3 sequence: CASSPRLAGANTGELFF. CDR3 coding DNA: TGTGCCAGCAGCCCCCGCCTAGCGGGAGCGAACACCGGGGAGCTGTTTTTT.